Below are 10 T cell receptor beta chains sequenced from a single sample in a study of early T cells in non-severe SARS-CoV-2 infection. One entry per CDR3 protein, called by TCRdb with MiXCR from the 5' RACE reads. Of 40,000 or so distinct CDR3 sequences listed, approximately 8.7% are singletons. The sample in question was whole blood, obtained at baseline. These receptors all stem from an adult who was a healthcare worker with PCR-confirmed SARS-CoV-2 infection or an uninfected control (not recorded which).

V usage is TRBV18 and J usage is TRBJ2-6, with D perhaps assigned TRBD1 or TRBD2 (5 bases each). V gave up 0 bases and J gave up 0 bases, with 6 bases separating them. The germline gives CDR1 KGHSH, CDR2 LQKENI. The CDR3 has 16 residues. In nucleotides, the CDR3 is TGTGCCAGCTCACCACCTGGGGGCTCTGGGGCCAACGTCCTGACTTTC. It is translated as CASSPPGGSGANVLTF.

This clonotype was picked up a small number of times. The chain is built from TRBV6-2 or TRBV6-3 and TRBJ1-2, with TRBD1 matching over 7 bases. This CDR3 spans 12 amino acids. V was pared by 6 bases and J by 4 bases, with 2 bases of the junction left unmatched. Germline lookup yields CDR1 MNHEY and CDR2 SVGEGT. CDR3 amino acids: CASRQGTYGYTF. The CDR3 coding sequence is TGTGCCAGCAGACAGGGGACCTATGGCTACACCTTC.

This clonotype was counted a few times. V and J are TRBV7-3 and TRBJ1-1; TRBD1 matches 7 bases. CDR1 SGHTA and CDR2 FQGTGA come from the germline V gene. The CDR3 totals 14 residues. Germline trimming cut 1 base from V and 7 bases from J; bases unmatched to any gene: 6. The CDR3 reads CASSLIVGTDEAFF. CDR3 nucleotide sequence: TGTGCCAGCAGCTTAATAGTTGGGACAGATGAAGCTTTCTTT. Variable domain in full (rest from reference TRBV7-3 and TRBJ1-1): GAGVSQTPSNKVTEKGKYVELRCDPISGHTALYWYRQSLGQGPEFLIYFQGTGAADDSGLPNDRFFAVRPEGSVSTLKIQRTERGDSAVYLCASSLIVGTDEAFFGQGTRLTVV.

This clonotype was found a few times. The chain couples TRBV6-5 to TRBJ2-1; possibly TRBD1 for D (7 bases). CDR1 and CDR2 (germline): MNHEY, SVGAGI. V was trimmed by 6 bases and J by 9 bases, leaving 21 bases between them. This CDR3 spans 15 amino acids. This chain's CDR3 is CASRSRGQFVSEQFF. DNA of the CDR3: TGTGCCAGCAGATCGCGGGGACAGTTCGTTAGTGAGCAGTTCTTC.

DNA of the CDR3: TGTGCCAGCAGCCAAATCGGGGGCCCCAAGACCCAGTACTTC. Amino acids: CASSQIGGPKTQYF. This rearrangement joins TRBV27 to TRBJ2-5; D possibly matches TRBD1 or TRBD2 (6 bases each). CDR1 is MNHEY and CDR2 is SMNVEV in the germline V gene (reference sequence). CDR3 length: 14 residues. V lost 6 bases and J lost 6, with 17 bases in between.

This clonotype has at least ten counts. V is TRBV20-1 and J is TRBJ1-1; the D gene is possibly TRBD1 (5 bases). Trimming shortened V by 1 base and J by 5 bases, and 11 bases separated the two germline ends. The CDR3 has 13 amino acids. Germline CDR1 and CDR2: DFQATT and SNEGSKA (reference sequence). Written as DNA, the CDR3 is TGCAGTGCTAGAGGACCCAGGGAAACTGAAGCTTTCTTT. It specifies CSARGPRETEAFF.

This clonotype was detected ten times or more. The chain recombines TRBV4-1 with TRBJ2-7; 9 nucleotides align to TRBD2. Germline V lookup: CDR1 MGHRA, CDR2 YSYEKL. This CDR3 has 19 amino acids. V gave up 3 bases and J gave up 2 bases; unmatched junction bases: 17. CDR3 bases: TGCGCCAGCAGCCAGGGTCAATCTAGCGGGACGTTCCCCCCCTACGAGCAGTACTTC. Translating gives CASSQGQSSGTFPPYEQYF.

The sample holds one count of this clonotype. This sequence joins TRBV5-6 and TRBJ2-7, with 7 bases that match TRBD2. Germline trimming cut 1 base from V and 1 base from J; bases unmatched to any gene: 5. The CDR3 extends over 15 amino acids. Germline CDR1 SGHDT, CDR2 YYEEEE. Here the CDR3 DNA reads TGTGCCAGCAGCTTGTCGACGGGGGGTTCCTACGAGCAGTACTTC. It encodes CASSLSTGGSYEQYF. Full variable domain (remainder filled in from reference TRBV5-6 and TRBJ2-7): DAGVTQSPTHLIKTRGQQVTLRCSPKSGHDTVSWYQQALGQGPQFIFQYYEEEERQRGNFPDRFSGHQFPNYSSELNVNALLLGDSALYLCASSLSTGGSYEQYFGPGTRLTVT.

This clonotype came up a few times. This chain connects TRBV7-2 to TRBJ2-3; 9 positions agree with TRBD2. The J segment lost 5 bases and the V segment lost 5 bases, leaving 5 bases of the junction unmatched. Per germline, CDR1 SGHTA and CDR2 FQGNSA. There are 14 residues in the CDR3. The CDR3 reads CASSQGTSRDTQYF. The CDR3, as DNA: TGTGCCAGCAGCCAAGGGACTAGCCGAGATACGCAGTATTTT. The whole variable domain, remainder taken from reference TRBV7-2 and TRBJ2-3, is GAGVSQSPSNKVTEKGKDVELRCDPISGHTALYWYRQSLGQGLEFLIYFQGNSAPDKSGLPSDRFSAERTGGSVSTLTIQRTQQEDSAVYLCASSQGTSRDTQYFGPGTRLTVL.

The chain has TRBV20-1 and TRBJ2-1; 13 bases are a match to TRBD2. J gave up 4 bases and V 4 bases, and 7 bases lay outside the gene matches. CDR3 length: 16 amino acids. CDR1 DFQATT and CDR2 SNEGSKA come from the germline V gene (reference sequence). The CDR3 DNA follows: TGCAGTGCTAATGGACTAGCGGGGGCTAAATACAATGAGCAGTTCTTC. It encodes CSANGLAGAKYNEQFF.